This TCR beta chain was identified during a study of blood T cells in healthy people across ages. V was clipped by 4 bases and J by 8 bases, with 15 bases between them. The CDR3 sequence is 14 residues long. CDR1 is SEHNR, CDR2 FQNEAQ, per germline (reference sequence). A second PCR, run for about 6 to 11 cycles, used a sample-barcoded 5' primer plus a J-beta primer mix. MiXCR, applied by TCRdb to the 5' RACE reads, yields one record per CDR3 protein. The top ten clones hold 6.5% to 8% of a sample with about 1.4 million distinct CDR3 sequences, almost 60% of them seen once. J is TRBJ2-4 and V is TRBV7-9, with D possibly being TRBD1 or TRBD2 (5 bases each). This sequence originates from a man aged 18 to 29 in good health. What was sequenced was blood. The CDR3 spells CASSSGTGRDIQYF. The CDR3 DNA is TGTGCCAGCAGCTCAGGGACCGGGCGGGACATTCAGTACTTC.